These 29 T cell receptor beta chains came from one sample sequenced in a study of blood T cells in healthy people across ages (dated by TCRdb to 2014 to 2015). The library was produced with 5' RACE. The data were produced on an Illumina HiSeq 2500. A second PCR of about 6 to 11 cycles was performed with a sample-barcoded 5' primer and a J-beta primer mix. In TCRdb, the public reads were trimmed at Q25 with fastp and aligned with MiXCR, with productive beta chains retained. Here each entry gathers all rows of one CDR3 protein and keeps the most common genes and DNA. Present in this sample are about 1.6 million distinct CDR3 sequences, roughly 32% of which were seen just once. Of the sample, 11% is held by the ten largest clones. Source material: blood. These receptors came from a woman in her 30s in good health.

For the CDR3, the DNA is TGTGCCAGCAGCCGGATGGGACAGCCGAGCACAGATACGCAGTATTTT. Residues: CASSRMGQPSTDTQYF. The chain has TRBV14 and TRBJ2-3; 7 bases agree with TRBD1. With V trimmed by 4 bases and J by 0 bases, 7 bases remained unmatched. CDR3 length: 16 amino acids. The germline V gene encodes CDR1 SGHDN and CDR2 FVKESK.

On this clonotype itself: The conserved phenylalanine or tryptophan is not found at the CDR3 terminus, so this likely reflects a read error. The chain has TRBV18 and TRBJ2-2; weak D call: TRBD2 (5 bases). Germline V gives CDR1 KGHSH, CDR2 LQKENI. The CDR3 runs 11 residues. CDR3 residues: CANSSGLELFV. DNA of the CDR3: TGTGCCAACTCATCAGGACTCGAGCTGTTTGTT.

The table lists this clonotype with many counts. The chain carries TRBV4-1 and TRBJ2-1; possibly TRBD1 or TRBD2 for D (5 bases each). Germline V CDR1 and CDR2: MGHRA, YSYEKL. This CDR3 has 14 amino acids. Trimming stripped 0 bases from V and 7 bases from J, with 10 bases between. CDR3 nucleotides: TGCGCCAGCAGCCAAGATCGGTGGGGGAATGAGCAGTTCTTC. Translated: CASSQDRWGNEQFF.

The V and J genes are TRBV4-2 and TRBJ2-7, with TRBD2 matching over 7 bases. Germline V CDR1 and CDR2: LGHNA, YNFKEQ. The CDR3 spans 16 residues. Unmatched junction bases numbered 14, after V lost 4 bases and J lost 5 bases. The CDR3 here is CASSLLPRLAYHEQYF. The CDR3 nucleotides are TGTGCCAGCAGCCTTTTACCGAGACTAGCTTACCACGAGCAGTACTTC.

Notes on this clonotype: At one boundary the junction diverges from the germline segment, which might be a read error. This chain connects TRBV6-6 to TRBJ1-5, with 7 bases matching TRBD1. Germline CDR1 and CDR2: MNHNY and SVGAGI (reference sequence). The CDR3 loop spans 14 amino acids. The chain's CDR3 is CASSRDRTNQPRHF. The DNA for the CDR3 is TGTGCCAGCAGCCGGGACAGAACCAATCAGCCCCGGCATTTT.

This clonotype was counted between two and nine times. The genes are TRBV20-1 and TRBJ2-5; TRBD2 aligns across 12 bases. Germline trimming cut 6 bases from V and 11 bases from J; bases unmatched to any gene: 7. The V gene's germline CDR1 is DFQATT and CDR2 SNEGSKA (reference sequence). The CDR3 totals 12 residues. CDR3 loop: CSATSGSWEQYF. The CDR3 DNA sequence: TGCAGTGCGACTAGCGGGAGTTGGGAGCAGTACTTC.

Worth noting for this clonotype: One end of the junction varies from germline; a read error may be responsible. The chain carries TRBV5-1 and TRBJ2-2; tentatively, D is TRBD2 (6 bases). Germline-derived CDR1 and CDR2 are SGHRS and YFSETQ. The CDR3 contains 11 residues. CDR3 DNA sequence: TGCGCCAGCAGCGGGCCGACCGGGACTGCCTTT. Translated, it gives CASSGPTGTAF. Drawing the rest from reference TRBV5-1 and TRBJ2-2, the complete variable domain is KAGVTQTPRYLIKTRGQQVTLSCSPISGHRSVSWYQQTPGQGLQFLFEYFSETQRNKGNFPGRFSGRQFSNSRSEMNVSTLELGDSALYLCASSGPTGTAFGEGSRLTVL.

This clonotype occurred a few times. The CDR3 DNA sequence: TGTGCCACCAGTGTCGGCGGAAACACTGAAGCTTTCTTT. Translation: CATSVGGNTEAFF. This sequence joins TRBV24-1 and TRBJ1-1; no clear D. CDR1 and CDR2 (germline): KGHDR, SFDVKD. The CDR3 extends over 13 amino acids. The V gene lost 5 bases and the J gene lost 2 bases, with 8 bases spanning the gap.

The chain is built from TRBV20-1 and TRBJ1-5; D unclear. The germline V and J ends were trimmed by 4 bases and 2 bases, with 18 bases remaining between them. The CDR3 runs 16 residues. CDR1 is DFQATT, CDR2 SNEGSKA, per germline (reference sequence). The CDR3: CSAKDPAKSGNQPQHF. The CDR3 nucleotides read TGCAGTGCTAAGGACCCAGCGAAATCGGGCAATCAGCCCCAGCATTTT.

The chain carries TRBV2 and TRBJ1-1, with D possibly TRBD1 on 5 matching bases. This CDR3 has 13 residues. Trimming cost V 7 bases and J 5 bases, with 14 bases left between them. Looked up from germline, CDR1 is SNHLY and CDR2 is FYNNEI. The CDR3 DNA is TGTGCCAGCAATCCCGGGGCGTTAACTGAAGCTTTCTTT. This codes for CASNPGALTEAFF.

This chain connects TRBV11-2 to TRBJ1-2; D perhaps matches TRBD1 (6 bases). Germline V gene data show CDR1 as SGHAT and CDR2 as FQNNGV. V lost 3 bases and J 6 bases, leaving 11 bases between the germline ends. The CDR3 consists of 13 residues. In DNA, the CDR3 is TGTGCCAGCAGCTTGTCGGGGGCGAATGGCTACACCTTC. As protein: CASSLSGANGYTF.

In this sample, this clonotype turned up many times. The CDR3 loop reads CASSPQANYGYTF. Here the CDR3 DNA reads TGTGCCAGCTCACCCCAAGCTAACTATGGCTACACCTTC. The chain employs TRBV7-9 and TRBJ1-2, with unresolved D. This CDR3 is 13 amino acids long. The germline CDR1 and CDR2 sequences are SEHNR and FQNEAQ (reference sequence). V dropped 8 bases and J dropped 0 bases, with 10 bases sitting between them.

This clonotype has ten or more counts. The chain joins TRBV5-5 to TRBJ2-7; D unresolved. V was pared by 2 bases and J by 3 bases, with 12 bases between. Germline values: CDR1 SGHKS, CDR2 YYEKEE (reference sequence). The CDR3 is 14 amino acids. The CDR3 here is CASSLFDGDYEQYF. For the CDR3, the DNA is TGTGCCAGCAGCTTATTCGACGGAGACTACGAGCAGTACTTC.

V usage is TRBV19 and J usage is TRBJ2-1; 7 bases fit TRBD1. The CDR3 contains 15 residues. Looked up from germline, CDR1 is LNHDA and CDR2 is SQIVND (reference sequence). J lost 9 bases, V lost 9 bases, and 17 bases had no gene match. CDR3 amino acids: CASRDRVGLRPEQFF. The CDR3 region has the DNA TGTGCCAGCCGAGACAGGGTAGGGCTAAGGCCTGAGCAGTTCTTC.

This chain links TRBV9 with TRBJ2-5; no definite D call. V was cut by 0 bases and J by 1 base, with 10 bases left in between. Germline lookup yields CDR1 SGDLS and CDR2 YYNGEE. The length of the CDR3 is 15 residues. CDR3 residues: CASSVEKRFQETQYF. The CDR3 bases are TGTGCCAGCAGCGTAGAAAAGCGATTCCAAGAGACCCAGTACTTC.

This clonotype was recorded a few times. This chain uses TRBV7-2 with TRBJ1-2; 9 bases are shared with TRBD1. This CDR3 spans 13 amino acids. The germline gives CDR1 SGHTA, CDR2 FQGNSA. The V and J ends lost 3 bases and 6 bases, in that order; junction bases with no gene match: 2. DNA of the CDR3: TGTGCCAGCAGCTTCCGACAGGGGGATGGCTACACCTTC. Translating gives CASSFRQGDGYTF. The variable domain in full, completed from reference TRBV7-2 and TRBJ1-2, reads GAGVSQSPSNKVTEKGKDVELRCDPISGHTALYWYRQSLGQGLEFLIYFQGNSAPDKSGLPSDRFSAERTGGSVSTLTIQRTQQEDSAVYLCASSFRQGDGYTFGSGTRLTVV.

This clonotype has just a few counts. V gene TRBV7-9 combines with J gene TRBJ2-7; perhaps TRBD2 as D (6 bases). This CDR3 is 16 amino acids long. Germline lookup yields CDR1 SEHNR and CDR2 FQNEAQ (reference sequence). The ends were cut back, 5 bases at V and 2 bases at J, with 19 bases in the middle. The CDR3 DNA reads TGTGCCAGCAGCCCGGAGGGAACAGGCAGACCCTACGAGCAGTACTTC. Translated, it gives CASSPEGTGRPYEQYF.

This clonotype was seen a few times. This chain links TRBV6-6 with TRBJ1-4; TRBD1 is a possible D gene (5 bases). The CDR3 is made up of 17 amino acids. CDR1 and CDR2 (germline): MNHNY, SVGAGI (reference sequence). V shed 0 bases and J shed 0 bases, with 11 bases lying between them. The CDR3 loop is CASSYSRGFATNEKLFF. CDR3 nucleotides: TGTGCCAGCAGTTACTCGCGGGGCTTTGCAACTAATGAAAAACTGTTTTTT.

This clonotype was observed at least ten times. This chain uses TRBV20-1 with TRBJ2-1; 7 bases align to TRBD2. The CDR3 spans 13 residues. Per the germline V gene, CDR1 is DFQATT and CDR2 is SNEGSKA (reference sequence). Trimming cost V 5 bases and J 14 bases; bases outside gene matches: 15. CDR3 nucleotide sequence: TGCAGTGCTCCAGATCGGGCGGGGGATCGTGAGTTCTTC. It encodes CSAPDRAGDREFF.

This chain connects TRBV7-9 to TRBJ1-1, with 7 positions matching TRBD1. Germline V gene sequence: CDR1 SEHNR, CDR2 FQNEAQ (reference sequence). CDR3 length: 17 amino acids. V shed 3 bases, J shed 7 bases, and the junction held 17 bases outside the gene matches. The CDR3 loop reads CASSFNRRGRRENEAFF. The CDR3 DNA reads as TGTGCCAGCAGCTTTAATCGGAGGGGGCGTAGGGAGAATGAAGCTTTCTTT.

This clonotype was observed a few times. V usage is TRBV7-9 and J usage is TRBJ2-1; TRBD1 aligns across 7 bases. This CDR3 is 15 amino acids long. The V and J ends lost 5 bases and 3 bases, in that order; junction bases with no gene match: 7. Germline values: CDR1 SEHNR, CDR2 FQNEAQ (reference sequence). The CDR3, as DNA: TGTGCCAGCAGCCCATTCGGACAGGACTACAATGAGCAGTTCTTC. Its protein product is CASSPFGQDYNEQFF.

The J gene is TRBJ2-1, the V gene TRBV27, with TRBD2 matching over 9 bases. Germline V gene lookup returns CDR1 MNHEY and CDR2 SMNVEV (reference sequence). The CDR3 has 16 amino acids. J gave up 4 bases and V 5 bases, and 9 bases lay outside the gene matches. The CDR3 spells CASSASWAGGYNEQFF. In DNA form, the CDR3 reads TGTGCCAGCAGTGCCTCTTGGGCGGGAGGGTACAATGAGCAGTTCTTC.

Remarks on this clonotype: A single base separates this from a much larger clone, so it may be a read error. The V call is TRBV12-3 or TRBV12-4, the J call TRBJ2-5; perhaps D is TRBD1 or TRBD2 (5 bases each). Judging by the DNA end, TRBJ2-7 fits better; the J call may be wrong. The CDR3 is 13 amino acids. This CDR3 is CASSRGRVDEQYF. The CDR3 nucleotides are TGTGCCAGCAGCCGGGGCAGGGTCGACGAGCAGTACTTC.

In this sample, this clonotype turned up many times. This chain links TRBV12-5 with TRBJ1-2, with 7 bases identical to TRBD1. V shed 6 bases, J shed 0 bases, and the junction held 10 bases outside the gene matches. The CDR3 consists of 16 residues. Germline V gene data show CDR1 as LGHNT and CDR2 as FRNRAP. CDR3 in DNA: TGTGCTAGTGGACATTCCGGACAGGCAACTAACTATGGCTACACCTTC. Protein sequence: CASGHSGQATNYGYTF.

The V and J genes are TRBV5-1 and TRBJ1-1, with D perhaps TRBD1 (5 bases). Germline CDR1 and CDR2: SGHRS and YFSETQ. The CDR3 extends over 14 amino acids. Between the trimmed V and J ends, which lost 5 bases and 2 bases, there was a span of 13 bases. The DNA for the CDR3 is TGCGCCAGCAGGTCCCAGGGTACTAACACTGAAGCTTTCTTT. It specifies CASRSQGTNTEAFF.

V usage is TRBV29-1 and J usage is TRBJ1-2; D is undetermined. The CDR3 has 12 amino acids. Germline V gene lookup returns CDR1 SQVTM and CDR2 ANQGSEA. Trimming left V 6 bases short and J 4 bases short, with 12 bases between. CDR3 amino acids: CSVTTVGYGYTF. CDR3 in DNA: TGCAGCGTGACGACCGTGGGCTATGGCTACACCTTC. The variable domain in full, completed from reference TRBV29-1 and TRBJ1-2, reads SAVISQKPSRDICQRGTSLTIQCQVDSQVTMMFWYRQQPGQSLTLIATANQGSEATYESGFVIDKFPISRPNLTFSTLTVSNMSPEDSSIYLCSVTTVGYGYTFGSGTRLTVV.

This clonotype was observed a few times. The gene calls are TRBV28 and TRBJ2-1, with D tentatively TRBD2 (6 bases). Germline CDR1 is MDHEN and CDR2 is SYDVKM. V was cut by 4 bases and J by 6 bases, with 13 bases left in between. The CDR3 totals 14 residues. The CDR3 loop reads CASSSYRRGNEQFF. The DNA for the CDR3 is TGTGCCAGCAGTTCGTACAGGAGGGGCAATGAGCAGTTCTTC.

This clonotype was recorded a few times. The V gene is TRBV15, the J gene TRBJ2-1; TRBD2 matches 8 bases. CDR3 size: 13 residues. The germline V gene has CDR1 LNHNV and CDR2 YYDKDF (reference sequence). The J segment lost 10 bases and the V segment lost 5 bases, leaving 7 bases of the junction unmatched. CDR3 in amino acids: CATSPAGDREQFF. CDR3 coding DNA: TGTGCCACCAGCCCAGCGGGAGACCGGGAGCAGTTCTTC.

The J gene is TRBJ2-1, the V gene TRBV20-1; TRBD2 agrees at 7 bases. The CDR3 covers 15 residues. Trimming at V came to 0 bases and at J to 8 bases, leaving 10 bases not matched to a gene. Germline loops: CDR1 DFQATT, CDR2 SNEGSKA (reference sequence). The CDR3 protein is CSARDVLAEGDEQFF. CDR3 bases: TGCAGTGCTAGAGATGTCCTAGCGGAGGGCGATGAGCAGTTCTTC.